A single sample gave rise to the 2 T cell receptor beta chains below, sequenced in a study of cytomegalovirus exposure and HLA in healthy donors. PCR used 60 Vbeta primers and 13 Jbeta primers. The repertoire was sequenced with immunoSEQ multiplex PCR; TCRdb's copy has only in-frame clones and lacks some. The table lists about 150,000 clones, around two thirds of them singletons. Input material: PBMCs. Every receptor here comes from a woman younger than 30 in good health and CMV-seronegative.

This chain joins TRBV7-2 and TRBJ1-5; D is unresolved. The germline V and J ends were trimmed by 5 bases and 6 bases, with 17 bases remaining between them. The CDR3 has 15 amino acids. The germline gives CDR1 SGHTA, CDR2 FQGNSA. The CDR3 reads CASSTNMRGPQPQHF. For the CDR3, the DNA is TGTGCCAGCAGCACAAACATGAGAGGGCCTCAGCCCCAGCATTTT.

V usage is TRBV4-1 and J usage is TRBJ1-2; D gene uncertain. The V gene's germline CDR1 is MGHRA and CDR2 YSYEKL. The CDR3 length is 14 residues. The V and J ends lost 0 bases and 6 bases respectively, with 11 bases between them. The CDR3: CASSQDIPVDGYTF. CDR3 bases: TGCGCCAGCAGCCAAGATATACCGGTCGATGGCTACACCTTC.